One and the same sample provided the 17 T cell receptor beta chains below, sequenced in a study of radiation and T cells in renal cell carcinoma. Some clones are missing from TCRdb's copy, which holds only in-frame ones; the method was immunoSEQ multiplex PCR. This sample has 120,000 or so clones, with approximately 75% found just once. Time point specified: blood 2 weeks post-SBRT. The treatment here: 15 Gy SBRT to primary tumor, nephrectomy 4 weeks later. The sequencing used blood, collected from a patient whose treatment included radiotherapy and nephrectomy. The receptors shown here come from a woman aged 55-70 years with renal cell carcinoma.

The rearrangement joins TRBV4-3 to TRBJ2-5, with D perhaps TRBD1 or TRBD2 (6 bases each). With 1 base removed from V and 5 bases from J, the gap between germline ends came to 17 bases. Germline values: CDR1 LGHNA, CDR2 YSLEER. The CDR3 runs to 16 residues. CDR3 nucleotide sequence: TGCGCCAGCAGCCAAGCCCTCTCGGGGGCGGGGGAGACCCAGTACTTC. Encoded protein: CASSQALSGAGETQYF.

The chain has TRBV18 and TRBJ2-7, with TRBD1 matching over 8 bases. CDR3 length: 14 amino acids. The ends lost 4 bases at V and 4 bases at J; junction bases unmatched: 6. The germline CDR1 and CDR2 sequences are KGHSH and LQKENI. DNA of the CDR3: TGTGCCAGCTCACTAGACAGGGGATCATACGAGCAGTACTTC. This translates into CASSLDRGSYEQYF.

This chain joins TRBV2 and TRBJ1-2; unclear D gene. V dropped 3 bases and J dropped 2 bases, with 10 bases sitting between them. The CDR3 runs 14 residues. Germline loops: CDR1 SNHLY, CDR2 FYNNEI. As DNA, the CDR3 is TGTGCCAGCAGTGATTGGCTGAACAACTATGGCTACACCTTC. Residues: CASSDWLNNYGYTF.

The J gene is TRBJ2-7, the V gene TRBV30; D gene uncertain. Per germline, CDR1 GTSNPN and CDR2 SVGIG (reference sequence). V shed 2 bases and J shed 1 base, with 3 bases lying between them. The CDR3 spans 11 residues. The CDR3 is CAWSTSYEQYF. The CDR3 coding sequence is TGTGCCTGGAGTACATCCTACGAGCAGTACTTC.

The chain has TRBV5-1 and TRBJ2-2; 14 bases agree with TRBD2. The V gene end was trimmed by 4 bases and the J gene end by 4 bases; junction bases not matched to a gene: 9. The length of the CDR3 is 18 residues. The germline V gene has CDR1 SGHRS and CDR2 YFSETQ. The CDR3 region has the DNA TGCGCCAGCAGCGCCGGACTAGCGGGAGGCCCGGGCACCGGGGAGCTGTTTTTT. Translating gives CASSAGLAGGPGTGELFF.

The V call is TRBV6-1, the J call TRBJ2-1; 9 bases line up with TRBD2. With 7 bases clipped from V and 2 bases from J, the junction kept 3 bases outside the gene matches. The CDR3 contains 14 residues. Per the germline V gene, CDR1 is MNHNS and CDR2 is SASEGT. Here the CDR3 DNA reads TGTGCCAGCATGACTAGCGGAGCCTACAATGAGCAGTTCTTC. Encoded protein: CASMTSGAYNEQFF.

The chain is built from TRBV5-4 and TRBJ1-5, with D perhaps TRBD1 (6 bases). Trimming pared 0 bases from V and 1 base from J, leaving 8 bases between. The CDR3 spans 15 residues. The germline V gene encodes CDR1 SGHNT and CDR2 YYREEE (reference sequence). CDR3 sequence reads: CASSLGQGSNQPQHF. The CDR3 nucleotides read TGTGCCAGCAGCTTGGGGCAGGGGAGCAATCAGCCCCAGCATTTT. Looking up the rest from reference TRBV5-4 and TRBJ1-5 gives the full variable domain: ETGVTQSPTHLIKTRGQQVTLRCSSQSGHNTVSWYQQALGQGPQFIFQYYREEENGRGNFPPRFSGLQFPNYSSELNVNALELDDSALYLCASSLGQGSNQPQHFGDGTRLSIL.

The CDR3 coding sequence is TGTGCCAGCAGTTCCCCCCTGGACAGACCCTATGGCTACACCTTC. Residues: CASSSPLDRPYGYTF. V and J are TRBV6-5 and TRBJ1-2, with D maybe TRBD1 (6 bases). CDR3 length: 15 amino acids. Germline V gene data show CDR1 as MNHEY and CDR2 as SVGAGI. V lost 4 bases and J lost 4, with 16 bases in between.

V gene TRBV28 combines with J gene TRBJ1-4; tentative D call: TRBD1 (6 bases). Trimming removed 6 bases from V and 4 bases from J, with 12 bases in between. This CDR3 has 14 residues. From germline, CDR1 is MDHEN and CDR2 SYDVKM. CDR3 amino acids: CASSEQGGNEKLFF. In DNA form, the CDR3 reads TGTGCCAGCAGCGAACAGGGAGGTAATGAAAAACTGTTTTTT.

The V call is TRBV27, the J call TRBJ2-3; the D gene is possibly TRBD2 (6 bases). The germline V and J ends were trimmed by 0 bases and 6 bases, with 13 bases remaining between them. This CDR3 is built from 15 residues. Germline CDR1 and CDR2: MNHEY and SMNVEV (reference sequence). The CDR3 bases are TGTGCCAGCAGTTTATCACAGCGGGCGCCGGATACGCAGTATTTT. Its translation is CASSLSQRAPDTQYF.

The V gene is TRBV5-1, the J gene TRBJ2-2; 12 bases agree with TRBD2. Germline V CDR1 and CDR2: SGHRS, YFSETQ. V lost 0 bases, J lost 7 bases, and 10 bases stayed unmatched. The CDR3 contains 18 residues. In DNA, the CDR3 is TGCGCCAGCAGCTTGGGGCTAGCGGGAGGGCCCGGAGGCGGGGAGCTGTTTTTT. Translation: CASSLGLAGGPGGGELFF. Complete variable domain (other parts from reference TRBV5-1 and TRBJ2-2): KAGVTQTPRYLIKTRGQQVTLSCSPISGHRSVSWYQQTPGQGLQFLFEYFSETQRNKGNFPGRFSGRQFSNSRSEMNVSTLELGDSALYLCASSLGLAGGPGGGELFFGEGSRLTVL.

The genes are TRBV28 and TRBJ1-4; D remains unclear. V was cut by 1 base and J by 3 bases, with 9 bases left in between. The length of the CDR3 is 15 residues. Germline CDR1 MDHEN, CDR2 SYDVKM. The CDR3 spells CASSLSRRANEKLFF. The CDR3 DNA sequence: TGTGCCAGCAGTTTATCCCGCAGAGCTAATGAAAAACTGTTTTTT. Based on the CDR3 plus reference TRBV28 and TRBJ1-4, the full variable domain is DVKVTQSSRYLVKRTGEKVFLECVQDMDHENMFWYRQDPGLGLRLIYFSYDVKMKEKGDIPEGYSVSREKKERFSLILESASTNQTSMYLCASSLSRRANEKLFFGSGTQLSVL.

This rearrangement joins TRBV5-1 to TRBJ1-1; D remains ambiguous. The CDR3 covers 15 residues. The germline V gene has CDR1 SGHRS and CDR2 YFSETQ. Trimming removed 0 bases at V and 0 bases at J, with 9 bases between. The CDR3, as DNA: TGCGCCAGCAGCTTGGCCTTAGGTTTGAACACTGAAGCTTTCTTT. Translated: CASSLALGLNTEAFF.

This chain connects TRBV6-1 to TRBJ1-6; a weak D match, TRBD1 (6 bases). CDR3 length: 13 residues. V lost 4 bases, J lost 9 bases, and 10 bases lay in between. Germline CDR1 MNHNS, CDR2 SASEGT. The CDR3 sequence: CASSGGRGSPLHF. The CDR3 DNA is TGTGCCAGCAGTGGAGGCAGGGGTTCACCCCTCCACTTT.

The chain employs TRBV30 and TRBJ2-2, with 7 bases that match TRBD1. The CDR3 length is 16 residues. After removal of 2 bases from V and 5 bases from J, the junction contained 11 bases not matched to a gene. Looked up from germline, CDR1 is GTSNPN and CDR2 is SVGIG (reference sequence). Here the CDR3 reads CAWSTRQGYLTGELFF. In DNA form, the CDR3 reads TGTGCCTGGAGTACCCGACAGGGATACTTAACCGGGGAGCTGTTTTTT.

The rearrangement uses TRBV7-2 and TRBJ2-1; D unresolved. This CDR3 comprises 15 residues. V was trimmed by 1 base and J by 0 bases, leaving 7 bases between them. Germline values: CDR1 SGHTA, CDR2 FQGNSA. This chain's CDR3 is CASSLVGNSYNEQFF. For the CDR3, the DNA is TGTGCCAGCAGCTTAGTTGGGAACTCCTACAATGAGCAGTTCTTC.

The rearrangement links TRBV7-9 to TRBJ2-7, with D uncertain. Germline assignment: CDR1 SEHNR and CDR2 FQNEAQ (reference sequence). V gave up 5 bases and J gave up 4 bases, with 9 bases separating them. There are 12 residues in the CDR3. CDR3 sequence (DNA): TGTGCCAGCAGCCTCTGGATGTACGAGCAGTACTTC. Residues: CASSLWMYEQYF.